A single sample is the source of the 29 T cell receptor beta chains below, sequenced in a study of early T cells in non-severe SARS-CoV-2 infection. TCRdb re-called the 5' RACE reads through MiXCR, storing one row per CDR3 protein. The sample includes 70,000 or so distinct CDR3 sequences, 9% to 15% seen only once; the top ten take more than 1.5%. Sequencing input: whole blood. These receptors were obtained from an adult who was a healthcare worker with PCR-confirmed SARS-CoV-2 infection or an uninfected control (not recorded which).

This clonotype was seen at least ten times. CDR3 residues: CSARPYRGPYEQYF. The DNA for the CDR3 is TGCAGTGCTAGACCTTACAGGGGTCCCTACGAGCAGTACTTC. The J gene is TRBJ2-7, the V gene TRBV20-1; 7 positions match TRBD1. CDR1 is DFQATT and CDR2 is SNEGSKA in the germline V gene (reference sequence). The length of the CDR3 is 14 residues. V lost 2 bases and J lost 2; bases outside the gene matches: 6.

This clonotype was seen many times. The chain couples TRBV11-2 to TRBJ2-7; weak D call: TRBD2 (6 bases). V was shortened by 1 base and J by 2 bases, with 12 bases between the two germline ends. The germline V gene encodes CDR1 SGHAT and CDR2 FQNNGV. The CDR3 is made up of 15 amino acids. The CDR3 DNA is TGTGCCAGCAGCTTAGGTCATGCGGGGACCTACGAGCAGTACTTC. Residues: CASSLGHAGTYEQYF.

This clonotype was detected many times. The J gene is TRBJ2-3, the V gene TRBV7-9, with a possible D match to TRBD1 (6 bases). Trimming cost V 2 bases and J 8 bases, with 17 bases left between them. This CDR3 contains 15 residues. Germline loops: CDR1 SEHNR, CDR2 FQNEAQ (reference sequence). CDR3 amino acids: CASSLYDRLIGTQYF. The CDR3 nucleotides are TGTGCCAGCAGCTTATATGACAGGTTGATAGGTACGCAGTATTTT.

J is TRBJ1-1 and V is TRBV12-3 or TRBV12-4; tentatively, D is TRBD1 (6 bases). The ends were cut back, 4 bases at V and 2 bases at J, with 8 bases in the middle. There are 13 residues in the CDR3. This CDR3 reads CASSWGPNTEAFF. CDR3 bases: TGTGCCAGCAGTTGGGGGCCCAACACTGAAGCTTTCTTT.

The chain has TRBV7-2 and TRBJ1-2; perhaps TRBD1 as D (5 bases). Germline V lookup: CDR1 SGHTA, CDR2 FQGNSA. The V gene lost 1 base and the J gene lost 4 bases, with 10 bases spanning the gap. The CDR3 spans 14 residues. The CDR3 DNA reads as TGTGCCAGCAGCTTAGGCCCGGGGCCCTATGGCTACACCTTC. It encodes CASSLGPGPYGYTF.

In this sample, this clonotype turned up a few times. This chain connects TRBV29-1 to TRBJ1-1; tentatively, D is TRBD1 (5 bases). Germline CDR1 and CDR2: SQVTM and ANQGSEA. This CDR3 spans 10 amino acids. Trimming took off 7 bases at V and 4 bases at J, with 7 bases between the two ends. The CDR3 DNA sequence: TGCAGCGGGGGGGGCACTGAAGCTTTCTTT. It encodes CSGGGTEAFF.

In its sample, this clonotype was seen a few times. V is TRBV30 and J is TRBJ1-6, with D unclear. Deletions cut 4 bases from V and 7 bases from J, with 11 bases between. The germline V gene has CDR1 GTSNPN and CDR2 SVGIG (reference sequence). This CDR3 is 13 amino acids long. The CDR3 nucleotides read TGTGCCTGGACCGGGGTCAGGAATTCACCCCTCCACTTT. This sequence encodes CAWTGVRNSPLHF. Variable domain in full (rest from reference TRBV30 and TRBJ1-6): SQTIHQWPATLVQPVGSPLSLECTVEGTSNPNLYWYRQAAGRGLQLLFYSVGIGQISSEVPQNLSASRPQDRQFILSSKKLLLSDSGFYLCAWTGVRNSPLHFGNGTRLTVT.

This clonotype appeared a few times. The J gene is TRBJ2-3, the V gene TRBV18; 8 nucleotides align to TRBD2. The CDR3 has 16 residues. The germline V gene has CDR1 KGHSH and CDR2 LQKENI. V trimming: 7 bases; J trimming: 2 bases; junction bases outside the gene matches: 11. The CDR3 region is CASLPLAGGLTDTQYF. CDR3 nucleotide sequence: TGTGCCAGCTTACCCCTGGCGGGGGGTCTCACAGATACGCAGTATTTT.

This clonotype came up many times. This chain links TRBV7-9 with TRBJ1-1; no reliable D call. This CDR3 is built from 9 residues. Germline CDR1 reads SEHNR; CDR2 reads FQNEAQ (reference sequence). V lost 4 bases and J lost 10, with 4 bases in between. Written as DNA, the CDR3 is TGTGCCAGCAGCTCCACAGCTTTCTTT. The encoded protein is CASSSTAFF.

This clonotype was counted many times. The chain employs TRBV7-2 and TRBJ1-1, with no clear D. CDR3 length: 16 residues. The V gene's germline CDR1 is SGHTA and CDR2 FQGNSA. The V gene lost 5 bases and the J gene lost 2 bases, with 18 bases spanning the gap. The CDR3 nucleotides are TGTGCCAGCAGCGGACGGACGGAGGGCCACAACACTGAAGCTTTCTTT. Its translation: CASSGRTEGHNTEAFF.

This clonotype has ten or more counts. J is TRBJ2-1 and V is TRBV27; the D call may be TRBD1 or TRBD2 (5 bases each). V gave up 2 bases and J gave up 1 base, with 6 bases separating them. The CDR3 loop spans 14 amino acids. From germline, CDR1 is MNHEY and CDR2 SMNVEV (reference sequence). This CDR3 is CASSLGGSYNEQFF. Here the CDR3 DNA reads TGTGCCAGCAGTTTAGGGGGTTCCTACAATGAGCAGTTCTTC.

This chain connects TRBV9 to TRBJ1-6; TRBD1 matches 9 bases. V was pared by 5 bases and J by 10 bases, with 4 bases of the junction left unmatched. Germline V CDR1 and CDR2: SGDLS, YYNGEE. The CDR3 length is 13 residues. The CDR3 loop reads CASRGTGHSPLHF. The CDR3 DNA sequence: TGTGCCAGCAGAGGGACAGGGCACTCACCCCTCCACTTT.

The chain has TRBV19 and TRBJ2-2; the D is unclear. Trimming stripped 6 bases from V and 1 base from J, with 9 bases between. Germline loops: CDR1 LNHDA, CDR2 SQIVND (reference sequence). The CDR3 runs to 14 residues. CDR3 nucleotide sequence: TGTGCCAGTAGGCCTGACCGGAACACCGGGGAGCTGTTTTTT. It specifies CASRPDRNTGELFF.

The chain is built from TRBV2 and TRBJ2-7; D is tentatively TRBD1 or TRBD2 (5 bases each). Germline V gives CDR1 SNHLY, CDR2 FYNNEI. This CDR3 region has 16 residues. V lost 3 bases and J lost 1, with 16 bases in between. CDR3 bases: TGTGCCAGCAGTGACGACAGACTGCCGGGATCCTACGAGCAGTACTTC. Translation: CASSDDRLPGSYEQYF.

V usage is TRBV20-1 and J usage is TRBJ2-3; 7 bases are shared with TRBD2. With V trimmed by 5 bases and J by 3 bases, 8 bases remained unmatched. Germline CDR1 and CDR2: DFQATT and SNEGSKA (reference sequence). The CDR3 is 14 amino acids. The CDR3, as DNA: TGCAGTGCTGGACTAGTAATTTTGACAGATACGCAGTATTTT. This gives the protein CSAGLVILTDTQYF.

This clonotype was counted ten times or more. CDR3 bases: TGTGCCAGCAGCACAACCCGCCAGGGTCCGAGCTCCTACAATGAGCAGTTCTTC. Translation gives CASSTTRQGPSSYNEQFF. This chain links TRBV6-2 or TRBV6-3 with TRBJ2-1; perhaps TRBD1 as D (5 bases). The CDR3 is 18 amino acids. Germline lookup yields CDR1 MNHEY and CDR2 SVGEGT. With 6 bases removed from V and 0 bases from J, the gap between germline ends came to 21 bases.

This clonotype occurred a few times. The CDR3 reads CSARTGAGQPQHF. CDR3 coding DNA: TGCAGTGCTCGCACAGGGGCGGGGCAGCCCCAGCATTTT. The chain joins TRBV20-1 to TRBJ1-5; 7 bases agree with TRBD1. CDR3 length: 13 residues. The V gene end was trimmed by 5 bases and the J gene end by 7 bases; junction bases not matched to a gene: 8. The germline V gene encodes CDR1 DFQATT and CDR2 SNEGSKA (reference sequence).

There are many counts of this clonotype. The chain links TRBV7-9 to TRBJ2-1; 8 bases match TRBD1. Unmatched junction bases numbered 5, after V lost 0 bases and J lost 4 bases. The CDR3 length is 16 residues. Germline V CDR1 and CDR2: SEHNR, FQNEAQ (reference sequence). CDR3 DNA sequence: TGTGCCAGCAGCTTAGCCGACAGGGGACCTTACAATGAGCAGTTCTTC. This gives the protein CASSLADRGPYNEQFF.

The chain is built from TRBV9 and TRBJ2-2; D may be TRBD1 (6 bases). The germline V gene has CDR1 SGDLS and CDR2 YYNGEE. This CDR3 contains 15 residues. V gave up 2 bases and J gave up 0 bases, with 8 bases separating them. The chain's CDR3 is CASSVGQTNTGELFF. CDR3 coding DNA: TGTGCCAGCAGCGTCGGACAGACGAACACCGGGGAGCTGTTTTTT.

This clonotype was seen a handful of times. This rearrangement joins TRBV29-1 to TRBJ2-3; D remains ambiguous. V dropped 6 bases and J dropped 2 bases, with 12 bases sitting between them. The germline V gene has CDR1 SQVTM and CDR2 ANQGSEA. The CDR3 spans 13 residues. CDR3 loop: CSVHGPLTDTQYF. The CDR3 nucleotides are TGCAGCGTCCACGGACCTCTCACAGATACGCAGTATTTT.

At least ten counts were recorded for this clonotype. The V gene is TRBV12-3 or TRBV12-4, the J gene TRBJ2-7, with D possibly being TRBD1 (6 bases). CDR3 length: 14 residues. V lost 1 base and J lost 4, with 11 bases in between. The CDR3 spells CASSLGTVGYEQYF. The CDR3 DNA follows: TGTGCCAGCAGTTTAGGGACAGTGGGGTACGAGCAGTACTTC.

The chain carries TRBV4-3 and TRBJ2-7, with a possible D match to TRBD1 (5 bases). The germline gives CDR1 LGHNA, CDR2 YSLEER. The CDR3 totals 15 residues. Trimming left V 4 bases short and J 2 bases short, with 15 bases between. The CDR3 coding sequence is TGCGCCAGCAGCCTAGATGCTCAGGGTACCTACGAGCAGTACTTC. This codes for CASSLDAQGTYEQYF.

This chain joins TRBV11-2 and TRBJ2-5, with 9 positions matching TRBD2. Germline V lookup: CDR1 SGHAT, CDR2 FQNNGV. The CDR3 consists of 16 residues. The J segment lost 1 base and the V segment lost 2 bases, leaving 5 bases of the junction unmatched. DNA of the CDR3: TGTGCCAGCAGCTTAAATAGCGGGGGCGCCCAAGAGACCCAGTACTTC. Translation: CASSLNSGGAQETQYF.

In DNA form, the CDR3 reads TGCAGCGCTGACAGGGGTTGGGCCACTGAAGCTTTCTTT. Amino acids: CSADRGWATEAFF. The rearrangement uses TRBV29-1 and TRBJ1-1, with 8 bases identical to TRBD1. The V segment lost 7 bases and the J segment 4 bases; nucleotides outside the gene matches: 8. The CDR3 consists of 13 residues. Germline V gene data show CDR1 as SQVTM and CDR2 as ANQGSEA. Full variable domain (outside the CDR3, taken from reference TRBV29-1 and TRBJ1-1): SAVISQKPSRDICQRGTSLTIQCQVDSQVTMMFWYRQQPGQSLTLIATANQGSEATYESGFVIDKFPISRPNLTFSTLTVSNMSPEDSSIYLCSADRGWATEAFFGQGTRLTVV.

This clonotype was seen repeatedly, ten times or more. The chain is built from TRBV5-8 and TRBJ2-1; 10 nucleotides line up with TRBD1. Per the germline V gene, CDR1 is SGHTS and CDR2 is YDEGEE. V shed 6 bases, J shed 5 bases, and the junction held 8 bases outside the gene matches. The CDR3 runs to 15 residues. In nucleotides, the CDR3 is TGTGCCAGCACCTCCGGGACAGGGGTAGACAATGAGCAGTTCTTC. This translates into CASTSGTGVDNEQFF.

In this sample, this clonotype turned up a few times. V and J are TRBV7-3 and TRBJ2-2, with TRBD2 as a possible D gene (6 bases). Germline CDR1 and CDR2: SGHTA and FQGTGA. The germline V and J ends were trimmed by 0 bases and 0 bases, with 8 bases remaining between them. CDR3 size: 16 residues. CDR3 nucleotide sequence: TGTGCCAGCAGCTTAACTGGCGGGACGAACACCGGGGAGCTGTTTTTT. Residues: CASSLTGGTNTGELFF. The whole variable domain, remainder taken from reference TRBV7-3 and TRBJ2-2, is GAGVSQTPSNKVTEKGKYVELRCDPISGHTALYWYRQSLGQGPEFLIYFQGTGAADDSGLPNDRFFAVRPEGSVSTLKIQRTERGDSAVYLCASSLTGGTNTGELFFGEGSRLTVL.

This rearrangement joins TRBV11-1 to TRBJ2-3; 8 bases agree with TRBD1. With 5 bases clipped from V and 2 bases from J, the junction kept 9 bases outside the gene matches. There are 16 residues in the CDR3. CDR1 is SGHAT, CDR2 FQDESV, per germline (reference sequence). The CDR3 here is CASSPSGTGHTDTQYF. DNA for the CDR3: TGTGCCAGCAGCCCATCCGGGACAGGTCACACAGATACGCAGTATTTT.

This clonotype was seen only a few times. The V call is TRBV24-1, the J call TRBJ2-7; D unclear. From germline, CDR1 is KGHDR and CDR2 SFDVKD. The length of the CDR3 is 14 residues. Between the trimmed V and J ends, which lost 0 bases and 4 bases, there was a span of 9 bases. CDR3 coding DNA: TGTGCCACCAGTGATTTGCTCAGCTGGTACGAGCAGTACTTC. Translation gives CATSDLLSWYEQYF.

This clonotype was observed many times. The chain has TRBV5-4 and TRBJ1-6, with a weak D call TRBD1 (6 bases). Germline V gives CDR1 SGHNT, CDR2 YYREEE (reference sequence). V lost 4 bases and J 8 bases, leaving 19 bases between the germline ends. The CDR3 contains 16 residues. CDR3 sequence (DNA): TGTGCCAGCAGCCCCACCCAGGGGTTGGGGCATTCACCCCTCCACTTT. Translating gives CASSPTQGLGHSPLHF.